This entry concerns a single TCR beta chain. Its recognized antigen is unknown. Mismatch with germline at one junction end may stem from a read error. The sample originates from a study of T cells in narcolepsy (dated by TCRdb to between 2018 and 2020). At the level of the whole study: Healthy control donors were enrolled in the study alongside patients who had narcolepsy type 1 or type 2 (NT1, NT2). Autoreactive T cells targeting hypocretin neuron self-antigens (hypocretin, TRIB2) were sought in narcolepsy patients, and TCR Vbeta sequencing was used to track clonotypes in blood and CSF. General findings and caveats noted by the study authors: No sequences matching autoreactive T cell clones were contained in some blood memory CD4+ repertoires from patients and controls. According to the report, autoreactive clonotypes were detected serially in the blood of the same patients and of different patients, but not in healthy controls. In plots comparing CSF and blood CD4+ T cell clonotypes from the same patient, HCRT-specific and TRIB2-specific autoreactive clonotypes were highlighted. Numbers of sequenced blood memory CD4+ clonotypes were comparable, with averages of about 41,000 in patients and fewer than 35,000 in controls.

For TCR Vbeta sequencing, memory CD4+ T cells were sorted ex vivo from the peripheral blood of both healthy controls and narcolepsy patients. Library construction relied on the immunoSEQ multiplex PCR assay. Sourced from immuneACCESS, this table was stored by TCRdb with only in-frame sequences that have V and J called. A share of the clones is absent; for the studies checked, an unresolved V gene accounts for under half, and the remainder has no known explanation. The sample data list some 30,000 clones, and approximately 87% of these were observed just once. Approximately 1% of the sample goes to the ten largest clones. Including cysteine and phenylalanine, the CDR3 has 13 amino acids. Only CDR3 DNA is held: 39 bases, read in frame from base 1. The germline V gene gives CDR1 as SNHLY and CDR2 as FYNNEI.

In this chain, TRBV2 is recombined with TRBJ1-1, with TRBD1 perhaps the D gene, on 6 matching bases. Sequenced material: memory (CD45RA-) CD4+ T cells from blood. According to the study, the label for this sample's cell subset or site signals: memory T cells sorted ex vivo from peripheral blood. This TCR came from a human donor in good health. The CDR3 amino acid sequence is: CARSPGGLAEAFF. The nucleotide sequence is TGCGCCAGATCCCCGGGGGGGCTCGCTGAAGCTTTCTTT.